The 26 T cell receptor beta chains below were found in one sample sequenced in a study of beta chain features in type 1 diabetes. Of the isolated RNA, all was reverse transcribed, and so the sequenced material was expressed TCRB transcripts. The data were produced by immunoSEQ multiplex PCR, yet TCRdb's version contains in-frame clones alone and is incomplete. The sample records about 150,000 clones, around 8.5% being singletons. The sequencing input was central memory CD4+ T cells from blood. The origin of the receptors is a man younger than 30 in good health.

In this sample, this clone turned up a few times. The rearrangement joins TRBV9 to TRBJ1-3; D may be TRBD1 (6 bases). CDR3 length equals 15 residues. Germline CDR1 SGDLS, CDR2 YYNGEE. Between the trimmed V and J ends, which lost 0 bases and 0 bases, there was a span of 7 bases. The CDR3 is CASSVEDSSGNTIYF. The CDR3 DNA reads as TGTGCCAGCAGCGTAGAGGACAGCTCTGGAAACACCATATATTTT.

A remark on this clone: Since a far larger clone is one base different, this is likely a read error. The V gene is TRBV11-2, the J gene TRBJ1-1; 9 positions agree with TRBD1. The CDR3 contains 14 residues. CDR1 is SGHAT, CDR2 FQNNGV, per germline. CDR3 bases: TGTGCCAGCAGCCTAGACAGGGGGATCACTGAAGCTTTCTTT. Residues: CASSLDRGITEAFF.

This clone was found many times. This chain links TRBV11-2 with TRBJ2-1; 7 bases align to TRBD2. CDR3 length equals 15 residues. V lost 4 bases and J lost 11; bases outside the gene matches: 14. The germline V gene has CDR1 SGHAT and CDR2 FQNNGV. CDR3 nucleotide sequence: TGTGCCAGCAGCTCCAGAGTTGATCCGGGAGGTCAGCAGTTCTTC. It yields the protein CASSSRVDPGGQQFF.

V usage is TRBV6-4 and J usage is TRBJ2-1; D possibly corresponds to TRBD2 (5 bases). V lost 5 bases and J 8 bases, leaving 13 bases between the germline ends. Germline CDR1 MRHNA, CDR2 SNTAGT. This CDR3 has 13 residues. CDR3 DNA: TGTGCCAGCAGTCCTAGCCGGTGGCATGAGCAGTTCTTC. Its protein product is CASSPSRWHEQFF.

This clone was recorded many times. For the CDR3, the DNA is TGCAGCGTTGGGGACATCGGTCAGCCCCAGCATTTT. It encodes CSVGDIGQPQHF. V gene TRBV29-1 combines with J gene TRBJ1-5, with D perhaps matching TRBD1 (6 bases). Germline V gene sequence: CDR1 SQVTM, CDR2 ANQGSEA. V lost 4 bases, J lost 6 bases, and 10 bases lay in between. The CDR3 covers 12 residues. The full variable domain, with the rest looked up from reference TRBV29-1 and TRBJ1-5, is SAVISQKPSRDICQRGTSLTIQCQVDSQVTMMFWYRQQPGQSLTLIATANQGSEATYESGFVIDKFPISRPNLTFSTLTVSNMSPEDSSIYLCSVGDIGQPQHFGDGTRLSIL.

This chain uses TRBV19 with TRBJ1-2; the match to TRBD1 covers 10 bases. V lost 7 bases, J lost 4 bases, and 3 bases stayed unmatched. The germline V gene encodes CDR1 LNHDA and CDR2 SQIVND (reference sequence). The CDR3 runs to 13 residues. CDR3 nucleotide sequence: TGTGCCAGTACTGGGGACAGGGGCTATGGCTACACCTTC. Amino acids: CASTGDRGYGYTF.

In its sample, this clone was seen a few times. This chain uses TRBV5-1 with TRBJ1-1; 7 nucleotides line up with TRBD1. The CDR3 totals 14 residues. Per the germline V gene, CDR1 is SGHRS and CDR2 is YFSETQ. With 3 bases clipped from V and 2 bases from J, the junction kept 4 bases outside the gene matches. CDR3 coding DNA: TGCGCCAGCAGCTCAAGGGACAGTAACACTGAAGCTTTCTTT. Amino acids: CASSSRDSNTEAFF.

The rearrangement uses TRBV28 and TRBJ1-5, with a possible D match to TRBD1 (6 bases). The ends were cut back, 5 bases at V and 4 bases at J, with 15 bases in the middle. CDR1 and CDR2 from the germline V gene are MDHEN and SYDVKM. The CDR3 is made up of 15 amino acids. DNA of the CDR3: TGTGCCAGCAGTCCAGGGGACATCGTGAATCAGCCCCAGCATTTT. The encoded protein is CASSPGDIVNQPQHF.

V gene TRBV28 combines with J gene TRBJ2-7; 9 nucleotides align to TRBD1. The CDR3 is made up of 15 amino acids. CDR1 MDHEN and CDR2 SYDVKM come from the germline V gene. Losses at the gene ends were 4 bases for V and 6 bases for J; bases not matched to a gene: 10. The CDR3 DNA follows: TGTGCCAGCAGTTCTAAAGGGGACAGGGATATCGAGCAGTACTTC. Translating it yields CASSSKGDRDIEQYF.

The V gene is TRBV28, the J gene TRBJ2-7, with 9 bases aligning to TRBD1. This CDR3 region has 15 residues. CDR1 and CDR2 (germline): MDHEN, SYDVKM. The V gene end was trimmed by 6 bases and the J gene end by 3 bases; junction bases not matched to a gene: 9. The CDR3: CASSSNGQGHYEQYF. CDR3 DNA: TGTGCCAGCAGCTCGAACGGACAGGGGCACTACGAGCAGTACTTC.

The chain combines TRBV5-4 with TRBJ1-2; 7 bases line up with TRBD1. Per the germline V gene, CDR1 is SGHNT and CDR2 is YYREEE (reference sequence). J lost 3 bases, V lost 2 bases, and 4 bases had no gene match. The CDR3 totals 14 residues. The CDR3 loop is CASSFEGADYGYTF. The CDR3 DNA follows: TGTGCCAGCAGCTTTGAGGGGGCAGACTATGGCTACACCTTC.

This clone occurred many times. The genes are TRBV18 and TRBJ2-5, with D perhaps matching TRBD2 (6 bases). V was shortened by 5 bases and J by 7 bases, with 11 bases between the two germline ends. The CDR3 contains 12 residues. In germline, CDR1 is KGHSH, CDR2 LQKENI. DNA for the CDR3: TGTGCCAGCTCAGCGGGACTGGCGACCCAGTACTTC. As protein: CASSAGLATQYF.

This clone was detected only a few times. In nucleotides, the CDR3 is TGTGCCAGCAAATCCGGGACAGGGGGCTACGAGCAGTACTTC. Protein: CASKSGTGGYEQYF. The chain carries TRBV2 and TRBJ2-7; 11 bases line up with TRBD1. CDR3 length equals 14 residues. Trimming at V came to 7 bases and at J to 3 bases, leaving 5 bases not matched to a gene. Germline V gene data show CDR1 as SNHLY and CDR2 as FYNNEI.

This rearrangement joins TRBV29-1 to TRBJ1-2, with D maybe TRBD1 (5 bases). This CDR3 is built from 13 residues. Germline V gene lookup returns CDR1 SQVTM and CDR2 ANQGSEA. The V and J ends lost 6 bases and 5 bases respectively, with 16 bases between them. CDR3 sequence (DNA): TGCAGCGTGAGGGGAGGGGATGGGTATGGCTACACCTTC. It codes for CSVRGGDGYGYTF.

The V gene is TRBV6-1, the J gene TRBJ1-1; TRBD1 agrees at 7 bases. The germline CDR1 and CDR2 sequences are MNHNS and SASEGT. V trimming: 6 bases; J trimming: 1 base; junction bases outside the gene matches: 8. This CDR3 has 15 amino acids. CDR3 coding DNA: TGTGCCAGCAGAAAGACAGGGCGTACGAACACTGAAGCTTTCTTT. Translated, it gives CASRKTGRTNTEAFF.

This chain joins TRBV6-5 and TRBJ2-3; a possible D gene is TRBD2 (5 bases). The CDR3 length is 16 residues. The ends were cut back, 0 bases at V and 1 base at J, with 11 bases in the middle. Germline V CDR1 and CDR2: MNHEY, SVGAGI. CDR3 amino acids: CASSYSGGPGTDTQYF. CDR3 DNA sequence: TGTGCCAGCAGTTACTCTGGAGGACCTGGCACAGATACGCAGTATTTT.

This clone was seen at least ten times. V is TRBV7-2 and J is TRBJ1-2; 8 positions match TRBD1. The CDR3 is 14 amino acids. V gave up 1 base and J gave up 3 bases; unmatched junction bases: 1. CDR1 and CDR2 (germline): SGHTA, FQGNSA. The CDR3 is CASSLVQGDYGYTF. CDR3 nucleotides: TGTGCCAGCAGCTTAGTACAGGGGGACTATGGCTACACCTTC.

This clone has at least ten counts. The rearrangement joins TRBV18 to TRBJ1-3; D unresolved. The CDR3 runs to 17 residues. Germline-derived CDR1 and CDR2 are KGHSH and LQKENI. V was pared by 2 bases and J by 0 bases, with 14 bases between. The CDR3 loop is CASSPNRGPYSGNTIYF. In nucleotides, the CDR3 is TGTGCCAGCTCACCAAACCGCGGTCCCTACTCTGGAAACACCATATATTTT.

The CDR3 nucleotides read TGTGCCAGCAGCTTAGAAGGCAGGGGCACAGATACGCAGTATTTT. It is translated as CASSLEGRGTDTQYF. J is TRBJ2-3 and V is TRBV7-9; tentative D call: TRBD1 (5 bases). Germline CDR1 is SEHNR and CDR2 is FQNEAQ (reference sequence). This CDR3 has 15 residues. The V end lost 1 base, the J end lost 1 base, and 9 bases lay between the germline ends.

This chain joins TRBV7-9 and TRBJ1-5; no clear D. The CDR3 runs 15 residues. V gave up 1 base and J gave up 2 bases, with 9 bases separating them. Germline V gene sequence: CDR1 SEHNR, CDR2 FQNEAQ (reference sequence). For the CDR3, the DNA is TGTGCCAGCAGCTTAGGGTTAGAACGCAATCAGCCCCAGCATTTT. Protein: CASSLGLERNQPQHF.

The chain couples TRBV9 to TRBJ1-5; 7 bases map to TRBD1. The CDR3 is 15 residues long. J gave up 3 bases and V 0 bases, and 3 bases lay outside the gene matches. Germline V gene sequence: CDR1 SGDLS, CDR2 YYNGEE. DNA for the CDR3: TGTGCCAGCAGCGTAGGACAGGGCCTCAATCAGCCCCAGCATTTT. Encoded protein: CASSVGQGLNQPQHF.

This clone was counted only a few times. The rearrangement joins TRBV27 to TRBJ2-2, with TRBD1 as a possible D gene (6 bases). V shed 5 bases and J shed 5 bases, with 15 bases lying between them. CDR3 length: 15 amino acids. The V gene's germline CDR1 is MNHEY and CDR2 SMNVEV (reference sequence). The CDR3 sequence: CASSHPRGRTGELFF. CDR3 bases: TGTGCCAGCAGTCACCCCAGGGGTCGGACCGGGGAGCTGTTTTTT.

The gene calls are TRBV29-1 and TRBJ2-1; 8 bases align to TRBD1. Losses at the gene ends were 3 bases for V and 9 bases for J; bases not matched to a gene: 7. From germline, CDR1 is SQVTM and CDR2 ANQGSEA. There are 13 residues in the CDR3. In DNA form, the CDR3 reads TGCAGCGTTGAGGACAGGGAGTCGGGTGAGCAGTTCTTC. Its protein product is CSVEDRESGEQFF.

This clone was counted only a few times. The chain couples TRBV6-1 to TRBJ2-1; 9 bases align to TRBD2. CDR1 and CDR2 from the germline V gene are MNHNS and SASEGT. Unmatched junction bases numbered 7, after V lost 3 bases and J lost 7 bases. This CDR3 is built from 15 residues. The CDR3 nucleotides read TGTGCCAGCAGTGAGGTGTCTAGCGGGAAGAATGAGCAGTTCTTC. It specifies CASSEVSSGKNEQFF.

This clone was found a few times. The V call is TRBV28, the J call TRBJ1-2; D ambiguous. Germline V gives CDR1 MDHEN, CDR2 SYDVKM. CDR3 length: 13 amino acids. V was trimmed by 6 bases and J by 6 bases, leaving 14 bases between them. Written as DNA, the CDR3 is TGTGCCAGCAGCCCAAGCGGGAGGGATGGCTACACCTTC. This codes for CASSPSGRDGYTF.

This clone occurred a few times. This chain connects TRBV6-5 to TRBJ2-7, with TRBD1 identical over 9 bases. Germline V lookup: CDR1 MNHEY, CDR2 SVGAGI. V was clipped by 3 bases and J by 6 bases; unmatched bases: 12. The CDR3 totals 16 residues. The CDR3 loop is CASSYQDPGQGREQYF. DNA for the CDR3: TGTGCCAGCAGTTATCAAGACCCGGGACAGGGTCGCGAGCAGTACTTC.